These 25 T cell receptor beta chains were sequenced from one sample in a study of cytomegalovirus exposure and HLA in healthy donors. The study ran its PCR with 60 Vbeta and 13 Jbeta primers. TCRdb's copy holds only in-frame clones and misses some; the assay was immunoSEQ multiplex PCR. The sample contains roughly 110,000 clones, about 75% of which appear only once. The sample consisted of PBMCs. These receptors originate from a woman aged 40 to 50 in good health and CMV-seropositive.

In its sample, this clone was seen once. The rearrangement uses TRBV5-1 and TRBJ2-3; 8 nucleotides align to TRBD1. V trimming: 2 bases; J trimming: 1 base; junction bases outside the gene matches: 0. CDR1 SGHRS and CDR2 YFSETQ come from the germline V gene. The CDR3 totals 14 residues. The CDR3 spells CASSLQGGTDTQYF. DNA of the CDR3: TGCGCCAGCAGCTTACAGGGGGGCACAGATACGCAGTATTTT.

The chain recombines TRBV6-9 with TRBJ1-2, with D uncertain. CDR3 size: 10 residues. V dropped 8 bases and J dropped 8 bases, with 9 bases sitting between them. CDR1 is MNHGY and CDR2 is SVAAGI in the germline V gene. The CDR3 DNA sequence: TGTGCCAGCTGCCCGAGCGGCTACACCTTC. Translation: CASCPSGYTF.

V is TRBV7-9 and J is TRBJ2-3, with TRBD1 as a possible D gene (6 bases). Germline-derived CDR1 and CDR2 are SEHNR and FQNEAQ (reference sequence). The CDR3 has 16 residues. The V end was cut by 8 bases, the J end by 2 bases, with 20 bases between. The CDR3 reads CASSPRTDRPTDTQYF. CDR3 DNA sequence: TGTGCCAGCTCTCCTCGTACAGACAGGCCCACAGATACGCAGTATTTT.

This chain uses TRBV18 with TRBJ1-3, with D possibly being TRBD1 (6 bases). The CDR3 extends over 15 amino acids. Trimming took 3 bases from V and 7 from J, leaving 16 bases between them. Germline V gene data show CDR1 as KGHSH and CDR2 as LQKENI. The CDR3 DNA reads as TGTGCCAGCTCACCGTACCGGGACATAAGGAACACCATATATTTT. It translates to CASSPYRDIRNTIYF.

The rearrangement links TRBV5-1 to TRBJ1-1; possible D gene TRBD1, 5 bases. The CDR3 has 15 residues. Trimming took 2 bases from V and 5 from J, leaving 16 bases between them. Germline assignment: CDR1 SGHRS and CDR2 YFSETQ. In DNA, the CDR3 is TGCGCCAGCAGCTTAATGCTAAGGGGAGGAACTGAAGCTTTCTTT. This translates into CASSLMLRGGTEAFF.

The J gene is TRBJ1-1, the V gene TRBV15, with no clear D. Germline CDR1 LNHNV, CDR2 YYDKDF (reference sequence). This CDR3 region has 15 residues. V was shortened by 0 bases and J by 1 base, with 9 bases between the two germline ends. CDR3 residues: CATSRDKRGNTEAFF. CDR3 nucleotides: TGTGCCACCAGCAGAGATAAGCGGGGGAACACTGAAGCTTTCTTT.

The CDR3 spells CASSGVVPSGDTQYF. The CDR3 nucleotides are TGTGCCAGCAGTGGTGTAGTTCCCTCGGGAGATACGCAGTATTTT. The chain has TRBV6-1 and TRBJ2-3; D remains ambiguous. Per the germline V gene, CDR1 is MNHNS and CDR2 is SASEGT. V was trimmed by 4 bases and J by 5 bases, leaving 16 bases between them. The CDR3 has 15 residues.

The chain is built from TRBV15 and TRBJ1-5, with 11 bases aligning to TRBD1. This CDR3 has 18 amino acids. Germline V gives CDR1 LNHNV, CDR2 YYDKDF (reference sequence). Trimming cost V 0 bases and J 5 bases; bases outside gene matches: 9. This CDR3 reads CATSRDFGTGQGDQPQHF. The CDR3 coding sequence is TGTGCCACCAGCAGAGATTTTGGGACGGGACAGGGGGATCAGCCCCAGCATTTT.

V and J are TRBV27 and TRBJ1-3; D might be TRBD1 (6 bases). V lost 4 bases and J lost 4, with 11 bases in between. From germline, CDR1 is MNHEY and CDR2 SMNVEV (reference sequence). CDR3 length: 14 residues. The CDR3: CASSSQGSGNTIYF. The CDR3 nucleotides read TGTGCCAGCAGTTCACAGGGCTCAGGAAACACCATATATTTT.

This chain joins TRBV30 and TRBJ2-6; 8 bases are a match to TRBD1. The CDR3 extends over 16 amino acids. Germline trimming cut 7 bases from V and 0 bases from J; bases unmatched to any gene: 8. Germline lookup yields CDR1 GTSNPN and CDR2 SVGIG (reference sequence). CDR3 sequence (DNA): TGTGCCTCGACAGGGGAATACTACTCTGGGGCCAACGTCCTGACTTTC. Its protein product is CASTGEYYSGANVLTF.

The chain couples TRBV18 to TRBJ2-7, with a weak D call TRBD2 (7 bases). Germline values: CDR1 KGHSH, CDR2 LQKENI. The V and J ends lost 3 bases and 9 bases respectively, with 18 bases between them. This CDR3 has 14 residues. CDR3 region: CASSPGKGGEWQYF. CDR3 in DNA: TGTGCCAGCTCACCCGGAAAGGGGGGGGAATGGCAGTACTTC. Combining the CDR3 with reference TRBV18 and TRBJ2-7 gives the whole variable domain NAGVMQNPRHLVRRRGQEARLRCSPMKGHSHVYWYRQLPEEGLKFMVYLQKENIIDESGMPKERFSAEFPKEGPSILRIQQVVRGDSAAYFCASSPGKGGEWQYFGPGTRLTVT.

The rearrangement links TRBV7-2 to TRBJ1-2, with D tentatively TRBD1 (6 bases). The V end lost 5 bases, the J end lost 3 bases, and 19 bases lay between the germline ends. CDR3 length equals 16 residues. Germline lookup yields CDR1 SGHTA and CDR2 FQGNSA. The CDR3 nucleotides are TGTGCCAGCAGCCCCCCTAATTTAGGGGGACACTATGGCTACACCTTC. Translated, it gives CASSPPNLGGHYGYTF. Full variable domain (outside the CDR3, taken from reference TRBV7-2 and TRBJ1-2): GAGVSQSPSNKVTEKGKDVELRCDPISGHTALYWYRQSLGQGLEFLIYFQGNSAPDKSGLPSDRFSAERTGGSVSTLTIQRTQQEDSAVYLCASSPPNLGGHYGYTFGSGTRLTVV.

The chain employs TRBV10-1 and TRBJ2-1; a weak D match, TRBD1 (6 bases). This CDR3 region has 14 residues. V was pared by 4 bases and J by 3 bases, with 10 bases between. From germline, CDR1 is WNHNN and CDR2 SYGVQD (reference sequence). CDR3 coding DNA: TGCGCCAGCAGTGCAGGGGCAGTCTACAATGAGCAGTTCTTC. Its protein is CASSAGAVYNEQFF.

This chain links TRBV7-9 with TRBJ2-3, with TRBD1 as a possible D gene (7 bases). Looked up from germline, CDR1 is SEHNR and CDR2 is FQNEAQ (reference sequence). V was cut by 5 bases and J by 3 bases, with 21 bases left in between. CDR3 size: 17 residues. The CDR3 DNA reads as TGTGCCAGCAGCCTTTACCAGGGGGGCCCGGGGACAGATACGCAGTATTTT. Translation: CASSLYQGGPGTDTQYF.

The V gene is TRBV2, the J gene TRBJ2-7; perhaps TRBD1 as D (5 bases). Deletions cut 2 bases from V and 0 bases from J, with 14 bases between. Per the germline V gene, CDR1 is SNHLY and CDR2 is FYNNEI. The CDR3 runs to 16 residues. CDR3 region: CASSELDIALSYEQYF. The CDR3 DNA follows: TGTGCCAGCAGTGAACTGGACATAGCCCTCTCCTACGAGCAGTACTTC.

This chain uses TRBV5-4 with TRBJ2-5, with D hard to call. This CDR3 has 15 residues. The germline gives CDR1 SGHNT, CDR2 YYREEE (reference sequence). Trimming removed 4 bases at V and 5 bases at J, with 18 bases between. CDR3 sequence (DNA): TGTGCCAGCAGCCTAGAAGGTGATCCCATGGAGACCCAGTACTTC. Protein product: CASSLEGDPMETQYF. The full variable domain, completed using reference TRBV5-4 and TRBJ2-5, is ETGVTQSPTHLIKTRGQQVTLRCSSQSGHNTVSWYQQALGQGPQFIFQYYREEENGRGNFPPRFSGLQFPNYSSELNVNALELDDSALYLCASSLEGDPMETQYFGPGTRLLVL.

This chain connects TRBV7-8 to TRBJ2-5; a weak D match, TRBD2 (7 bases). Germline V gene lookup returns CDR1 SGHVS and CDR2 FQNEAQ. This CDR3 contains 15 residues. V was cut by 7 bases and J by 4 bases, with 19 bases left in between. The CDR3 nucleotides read TGTGCCAGCAATTTGGGGGGGTTCAGGGGAGAGACCCAGTACTTC. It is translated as CASNLGGFRGETQYF.

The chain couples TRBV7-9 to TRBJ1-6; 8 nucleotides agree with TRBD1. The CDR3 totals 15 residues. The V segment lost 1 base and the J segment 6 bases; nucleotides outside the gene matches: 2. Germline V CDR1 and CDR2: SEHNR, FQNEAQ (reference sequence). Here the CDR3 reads CASSLGTGINSPLHF. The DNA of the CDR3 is TGTGCCAGCAGCTTAGGGACAGGGATTAATTCACCCCTCCACTTT.

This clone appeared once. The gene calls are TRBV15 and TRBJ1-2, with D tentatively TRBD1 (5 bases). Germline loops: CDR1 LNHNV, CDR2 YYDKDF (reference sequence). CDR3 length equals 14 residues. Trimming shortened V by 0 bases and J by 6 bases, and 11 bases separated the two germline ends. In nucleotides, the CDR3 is TGTGCCACCAGCAGAGATCAGGGTTCCGATGGCTACACCTTC. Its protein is CATSRDQGSDGYTF.

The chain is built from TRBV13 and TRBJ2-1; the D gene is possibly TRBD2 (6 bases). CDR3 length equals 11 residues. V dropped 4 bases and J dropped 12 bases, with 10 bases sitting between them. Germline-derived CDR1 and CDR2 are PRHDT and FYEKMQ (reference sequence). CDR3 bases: TGTGCCAGCAGCTACCTGGAGGGGCAGTTCTTC. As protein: CASSYLEGQFF.

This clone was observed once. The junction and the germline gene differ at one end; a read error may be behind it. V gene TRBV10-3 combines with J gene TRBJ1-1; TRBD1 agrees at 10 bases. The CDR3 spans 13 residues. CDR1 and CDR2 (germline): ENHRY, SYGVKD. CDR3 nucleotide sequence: TGTGCCATCACGGGACAGGGGAACGCTGAAGCTTTCTTT. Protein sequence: CAITGQGNAEAFF.

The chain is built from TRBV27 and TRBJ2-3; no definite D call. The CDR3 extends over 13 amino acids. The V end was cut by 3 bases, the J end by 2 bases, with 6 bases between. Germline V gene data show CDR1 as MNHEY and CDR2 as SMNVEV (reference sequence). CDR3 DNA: TGTGCCAGCAGTTTGGGCAACACAGATACGCAGTATTTT. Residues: CASSLGNTDTQYF.

Here the CDR3 DNA reads TGTGCCAGCAGCTTAGTAGGACGGGGTGGAGCCTACGAGCAGTACTTC. Amino acids: CASSLVGRGGAYEQYF. V usage is TRBV7-8 and J usage is TRBJ2-7; D is possibly TRBD2 (5 bases). V was shortened by 1 base and J by 2 bases, with 15 bases between the two germline ends. This CDR3 has 16 residues. Germline CDR1 and CDR2: SGHVS and FQNEAQ.

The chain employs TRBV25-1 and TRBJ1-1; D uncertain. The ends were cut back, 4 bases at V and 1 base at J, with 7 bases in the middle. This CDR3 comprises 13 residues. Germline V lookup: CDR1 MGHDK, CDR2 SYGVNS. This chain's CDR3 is CASSVEWNTEAFF. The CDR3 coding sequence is TGTGCCAGCAGTGTAGAGTGGAACACTGAAGCTTTCTTT.

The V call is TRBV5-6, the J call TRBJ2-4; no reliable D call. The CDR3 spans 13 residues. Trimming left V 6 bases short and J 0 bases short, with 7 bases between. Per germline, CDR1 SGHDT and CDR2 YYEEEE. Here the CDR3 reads CASTVLAKNIQYF. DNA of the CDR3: TGTGCCAGCACCGTCCTAGCCAAAAACATTCAGTACTTC.